A selection of T cell receptor beta chains follows, all from one sample in a study of technical replicates of blood from a few donors. Data came from immunoSEQ multiplex PCR; TCRdb stores just in-frame clones and leaves some out. Here the sample spans more than 65,000 clones, approximately 80% being singletons. The sample taken for sequencing was PBMCs. The receptors here all came from a human donor in good health. Some clones in this sample may be carry-over from other donors' samples. Both conserved end residues are part of each CDR3.

TRBJ1-2 TRBV7-6 CASSLGGGRGYTF
TRBJ1-5 TRBV5-5 CASSLQGNSNQPQHF
TRBJ2-3 TRBV11-3 CASSVGASTDTQYF
TRBJ2-3 TRBV27 CASRPGFQYTDTQYF
TRBJ2-7 TRBV30 CAWSVQYEQYF
TRBJ2-3 TRBV6-5 CASTSGTGYPDTQYF
TRBJ2-1 TRBV5-6 CASSSLGAGYNEQFF
TRBJ2-7 TRBV6-5 CASSYSAPNAAYEQYF
TRBJ2-3 TRBV2 CASRDNTDTQYF
TRBJ2-7 TRBV6-1 CASSELEGYEQYF
TRBJ1-1 TRBV29-1 CSVEEGDLNTEAFF
TRBJ1-2 TRBV5-8 CASSSPGTVRAPYTF
TRBJ1-5 TRBV7-9 CASSSTGNSNQPQHF
TRBJ2-3 TRBV19 CASMTAAFTDTQYF
TRBJ2-5 TRBV30 CAWSVDRARETQYF
TRBJ2-1 TRBV7-3 CASSLTSTSGSSYNEQFF
TRBJ2-7 TRBV7-2 CASSSGTSEWVSYEQYF
TRBJ1-2 TRBV7-3 CASSPGVGYGYTF
TRBJ2-2 TRBV7-9 CASSLPGQGVGELFF
TRBJ1-1 TRBV2 CASRRLQMNTEAFF
TRBJ2-5 TRBV7-9 CASSPQGLALQYF
TRBJ2-5 TRBV27 CASSLSGSNPATQYF
TRBJ2-5 TRBV2 CAGSGGEETQYF
TRBJ2-5 TRBV10-3 CAISEEGETQYF
TRBJ1-2 TRBV7-9 CASSLPGGHGYTF
TRBJ2-5 TRBV30 CAWGRTSIETQYF
TRBJ1-2 TRBV19 CASRPPGSHGYTF
TRBJ2-1 TRBV7-9 CASSPPRLAAYNEQFF
TRBJ1-2 TRBV6-1 CASSGPGQGILRGYTF
TRBJ1-6 TRBV30 CAWSVTGGNSPLHF
TRBJ1-2 TRBV30 CAWYPGHLSCMDGYTF
TRBJ2-5 TRBV12-5 CASGSGGTYQETQYF
TRBJ2-5 TRBV5-6 CASSLEAFLETQYF
TRBJ2-7 TRBV4-1 CASSQASGEQYF
TRBJ1-4 TRBV5-1 CASSFRTGPGEKLFF
TRBJ2-7 TRBV5-4 CASSLDPGGSYEQYF
TRBJ2-7 TRBV7-2 CASSLGGHYEQYF
TRBJ2-2 TRBV30 CAWRPQGTGELFF
TRBJ2-7 TRBV29-1 CSVSGPNPYEQYF
TRBJ1-2 TRBV29-1 CSVVRGGDYGYTF
TRBJ1-2 TRBV7-9 CASSFGQGVLYGYTF
TRBJ2-5 TRBV30 CAWRGAPGAQYF
TRBJ2-3 TRBV5-1 CASSFVPGLAGGPPDTQYF
TRBJ1-2 TRBV7-9 CASSYDREANYGYTF
TRBJ2-7 TRBV28 CASSPPGQGLWEQYF
TRBJ2-1 TRBV11-2 CASSPVNEQFF
TRBJ1-5 TRBV29-1 CSFGTGEGQPQHF
TRBJ2-7 TRBV5-1 CASSSNRLVEGYEQYF
TRBJ2-7 TRBV14 CASSQDLLVDYEQYF
TRBJ1-4 TRBV5-1 CASRPEARGYEKLFF
TRBJ2-1 TRBV5-6 CASSLAGTQEQFF
TRBJ1-1 TRBV5-1 CASSTLGGTEAFF
TRBJ1-1 TRBV29-1 CSVGQYEAFF
TRBJ2-3 TRBV6-5 CATEGTSTDTQYF
TRBJ2-1 TRBV30 CAWSVRGRSNEQFF
TRBJ2-2 TRBV9 CASSASTGELFF